Presented here are 16 T cell receptor beta chains from one specimen sequenced in a study of T cells in women clearing cervical HPV infection. Assay: immunoSEQ multiplex PCR; the TCRdb copy retains only in-frame clones and omits some. Here the sample table reports 20,000 to 30,000 clones. The specimen sequenced was blood buffy coat. These receptors originate from a woman aged 18 to 75 with a cervical HPV16 infection that either progressed to CIN3+ or cleared (not recorded which).

Note on this clone: The read ends 3 residues shy of where the CDR3 ends; the end is completed using the germline J gene. V is TRBV20-1 and J is TRBJ2-7, with TRBD2 matching 12 bases. The CDR3 extends over 16 amino acids. Per germline, CDR1 DFQATT and CDR2 SNEGSKA (reference sequence). Trimming took 7 bases from V and 0 from J; bases not matched to a gene: 10. The CDR3 DNA, read in part, is TGCAGTGTTTTGGGACTAGCGGGCCAGAGCTCCTACGAG. Translating it yields CSVLGLAGQSSYE. The entire CDR3 protein is CSVLGLAGQSSYEQYF.

As for this clone: The read stops 3 residues short of the end of the CDR3; the missing end is completed from the germline J gene. The chain employs TRBV28 and TRBJ2-3; TRBD2 matches at 10 bases. The CDR3 sequence is 15 residues long. In germline, CDR1 is MDHEN, CDR2 SYDVKM. CDR3 bases read: TGTGCCAGCAGCCTTAGCGGGAGGCCCCAAGAGACG. Amino acid sequence: CASSLSGRPQET. The whole CDR3 reads CASSLSGRPQETQYF.

Details on this clone: The read ends 3 residues early relative to the CDR3; the germline J gene fills the gap. This chain uses TRBV20-1 with TRBJ2-3; D call uncertain. Trimming took 2 bases from V and 2 from J, leaving 14 bases between them. The germline V gene encodes CDR1 DFQATT and CDR2 SNEGSKA (reference sequence). The CDR3 runs to 15 residues. Incomplete CDR3 DNA: TGCAGTGCTAGACCAGACTCTCCTTACACAGATACG. It codes for CSARPDSPYTDT. The CDR3 as a whole reads CSARPDSPYTDTQYF.

To note about this clone: The CDR3 end lies 3 residues beyond the end of the read and is filled in from the germline J gene. The chain carries TRBV2 and TRBJ2-3; D remains ambiguous. Germline V gives CDR1 SNHLY, CDR2 FYNNEI. The CDR3 sequence is 13 residues long. The CDR3 is CASRMGLNQPQYF. CDR3 bases read: TGTGCCAGCCGTATGGGCCTAAATCAGCCG.

Details on this clone: The missing CDR3 end, 3 residues past where the read stops, is filled in from the germline J gene. V usage is TRBV9 and J usage is TRBJ2-7, with 7 bases lining up with TRBD1. Germline assignment: CDR1 SGDLS and CDR2 YYNGEE. The CDR3 spans 13 residues. Germline trimming cut 7 bases from V and 3 bases from J; bases unmatched to any gene: 7. The CDR3 sequence is CASSKTGDYEQYF. The DNA read from the CDR3 is TGTGCCAGCTCCAAAACAGGGGACTACGAG.

Concerning this clone itself: The missing CDR3 end, 3 residues past where the read stops, is filled in from the germline J gene. The gene calls are TRBV6-2 or TRBV6-3 and TRBJ1-4, with D maybe TRBD1 (6 bases). The germline CDR1 and CDR2 sequences are MNHEY and SVGEGT. CDR3 length equals 17 residues. This chain's CDR3 is CASSRPGTSGGGYELFF. CDR3 DNA, as far as it was read: TGTGCCAGCAGTCGTCCCGGGACTAGCGGAGGGGGGTATGAA.

As to this clone: The read terminates 3 residues ahead of where the CDR3 ends, so the germline J gene completes it. The V call is TRBV10-3, the J call TRBJ2-2; 10 bases are a match to TRBD1. There are 20 residues in the CDR3. Losses at the gene ends were 5 bases for V and 1 base for J; bases not matched to a gene: 16. Germline lookup yields CDR1 ENHRY and CDR2 SYGVKD. Incomplete CDR3 DNA: TGTGCCATCAGTTCGAGGACAGGGGGTTCAAATATGGGGAACACCGGGGAG. Translated, it gives CAISSRTGGSNMGNTGE. The entire CDR3 is CAISSRTGGSNMGNTGELFF.

Comments on this clone: The DNA ends 3 residues before the CDR3 does, and the rest of the CDR3 is filled in from the germline J gene. V gene TRBV5-1 combines with J gene TRBJ1-6; a possible D gene is TRBD1 (6 bases). Trimming removed 5 bases from V and 6 bases from J, with 9 bases in between. Germline values: CDR1 SGHRS, CDR2 YFSETQ. The CDR3 loop spans 13 amino acids. The CDR3 loop is CASSWTANSPLHF. CDR3 DNA (partial): TGCGCCAGCAGTTGGACAGCTAATTCACCC.

Comments on this clone: The read ends 3 residues before the CDR3 terminus; that terminus is restored from the germline J gene. The chain combines TRBV6-2 or TRBV6-3 with TRBJ1-2; TRBD1 matches at 7 bases. The J segment lost 4 bases and the V segment lost 7 bases, leaving 12 bases of the junction unmatched. Germline-derived CDR1 and CDR2 are MNHEY and SVGEGT. CDR3 length equals 15 residues. This CDR3 is CASIRQGRGSYGYTF. The CDR3 bases that were read are TGTGCCAGCATCCGACAGGGTAGAGGCAGCTATGGC.

On this clone: The sequence runs out 3 residues before the end of the CDR3; the remainder is reconstructed from the germline J gene. The genes are TRBV6-4 and TRBJ2-7; weak D call: TRBD2 (7 bases). Trimming removed 0 bases at V and 0 bases at J, with 9 bases between. The CDR3 has 15 residues. CDR1 MRHNA and CDR2 SNTAGT come from the germline V gene. The CDR3 loop is CASSDSGGGSYEQYF. The sequenced CDR3 bases are TGTGCCAGCAGTGACTCAGGGGGGGGCTCCTACGAG.

A remark on this clone: The sequence runs out 3 residues before the end of the CDR3; the remainder is reconstructed from the germline J gene. The J gene is TRBJ1-5, the V gene TRBV5-1, with 8 nucleotides matching TRBD1. J was trimmed by 2 bases and V by 3 bases; bases with no gene match: 1. Per germline, CDR1 SGHRS and CDR2 YFSETQ. The CDR3 is 14 residues long. The sequenced CDR3 bases are TGCGCCAGCAGCTCAGGGGGCCGCAATCAGCCC. Protein: CASSSGGRNQP. The entire CDR3 reads CASSSGGRNQPQHF.

With regard to this clone: The sequence runs out 3 residues before the end of the CDR3; the remainder is reconstructed from the germline J gene. This chain uses TRBV27 with TRBJ1-3; the match to TRBD1 covers 8 bases. The CDR3 totals 14 residues. The germline V gene encodes CDR1 MNHEY and CDR2 SMNVEV (reference sequence). Trimming took 7 bases from V and 3 from J; bases not matched to a gene: 5. The CDR3 bases that were read are TGTGCCAGCACCGCTGGACAGGGTGGAAACACC. Protein: CASTAGQGGNT. The CDR3, in full, reads CASTAGQGGNTIYF.

About this clone: Read sequence stops 3 residues before the CDR3 end, and the germline J gene provides the missing end. The rearrangement links TRBV29-1 to TRBJ1-2; D not resolved. In germline, CDR1 is SQVTM, CDR2 ANQGSEA. Trimming pared 6 bases from V and 4 bases from J, leaving 15 bases between. This CDR3 contains 13 residues. The CDR3 region is CSVIGQSIYGYTF. Partial CDR3 DNA: TGCAGCGTGATTGGGCAGTCTATCTATGGC.

Comment on this clone: The read finishes 3 residues shy of the CDR3 end, and the germline J gene is used to complete it. This sequence joins TRBV10-3 and TRBJ1-2, with TRBD1 as a possible D gene (5 bases). Germline V gene sequence: CDR1 ENHRY, CDR2 SYGVKD. V lost 2 bases to trimming and J lost 4 bases, with 11 bases between them. This CDR3 spans 14 amino acids. CDR3 amino acids: CAISEAVTGYGYTF. Incomplete CDR3 DNA: TGTGCCATCAGTGAGGCGGTAACAGGCTATGGC.

About this clone itself: The read ends 3 residues shy of where the CDR3 ends; the end is completed using the germline J gene. V is TRBV19 and J is TRBJ2-1; TRBD2 matches 10 bases. This CDR3 contains 14 residues. The V and J ends lost 6 bases and 5 bases, in that order; junction bases with no gene match: 4. CDR1 and CDR2 (germline): LNHDA, SQIVND (reference sequence). CDR3 loop: CASSLAGVNNEQFF. Incomplete CDR3 DNA: TGTGCCAGTAGCCTAGCGGGGGTAAACAATGAG.

Notes on this clone: The CDR3 end falls 3 residues outside the read, so it is completed with the germline J gene. The gene calls are TRBV7-3 and TRBJ1-2, with D tentatively TRBD1 (5 bases). Per the germline V gene, CDR1 is SGHTA and CDR2 is FQGTGA. Trimming shortened V by 5 bases and J by 6 bases, and 13 bases separated the two germline ends. The CDR3 covers 13 residues. CDR3 amino acids: CASSTSGGNGYTF. Partial CDR3 DNA: TGTGCCAGCAGCACGTCGGGGGGGAATGGC.